Following are 2 T cell receptor beta chains from one sample sequenced in a study of identical twins (dated by TCRdb to 2016 to 2017). Preparation of the library involved 5' RACE. TCRdb names Illumina HiSeq 2000 as the instrument used. Using fastp at Q25 and MiXCR, TCRdb reprocessed the public reads and kept productive beta chains. Each entry is one CDR3 protein sequence, shown with its most common DNA and genes. Here the sample has about 890,000 distinct CDR3 sequences; around 12% occur a single time. Clones ranked in the top ten supply about 1.5% of the sample. This same sample was also part of a study on yellow fever vaccine responses in identical twins.

Material for sequencing was PBMCs. The receptors were sampled from a woman younger than 30 in good health.

This clonotype occurred a few times. The chain employs TRBV20-1 and TRBJ2-1, with 10 bases matching TRBD2. The CDR3 loop spans 15 amino acids. Germline trimming cut 3 bases from V and 3 bases from J; bases unmatched to any gene: 5. The germline CDR1 and CDR2 sequences are DFQATT and SNEGSKA (reference sequence). CDR3 sequence (DNA): TGCAGTGCTAGCCCGGCTAGCGGGGGCTACAATGAGCAGTTCTTC. Protein sequence: CSASPASGGYNEQFF.

V and J are TRBV3-1 and TRBJ2-3; 9 bases are a match to TRBD2. Germline V lookup: CDR1 LGHDT, CDR2 YNNKEL (reference sequence). Losses at the gene ends were 0 bases for V and 8 bases for J; bases not matched to a gene: 6. This CDR3 has 15 amino acids. The CDR3 DNA follows: TGTGCCAGCAGCCAAGAAGGTGGCGGGGGGGGTACGCAGTATTTT. It is translated as CASSQEGGGGGTQYF.